What follows are 13 T cell receptor beta chains derived from one specimen sequenced in a study of tumor-infiltrating lymphocytes in primary liver carcinoma. TCR beta cDNA was made from 500 ng total RNA with a constant-region primer. Libraries for TCR beta were built through three nested multiplex PCR rounds, which together made up a slightly modified ARM-PCR procedure. A C-beta reverse primer and TRBV1-TRBV30 forward primers served in each of the first two PCR rounds, at 9 to 10 cycles apiece. One entry per CDR3 protein results from TCRdb running MiXCR on the multiplex PCR reads. The data contain about 200,000 distinct CDR3 sequences, roughly two thirds of them singletons. RNA isolated from unsorted whole blood supplied the blood RNA, with germline DNA also extracted. The specimen sequenced was peripheral blood. The receptors were gathered from a woman in her sixties with primary liver carcinoma and hepatitis B virus infection.

Details on this clonotype: One end of the junction is discordant with germline, which a read error may explain. The genes are TRBV11-2 and TRBJ1-5, with 7 bases fitting TRBD1. Per the germline V gene, CDR1 is SGHAT and CDR2 is FQNNGV. CDR3 size: 14 residues. In nucleotides, the CDR3 is TGTGCCAGGAGCCCGACAGGGAGCAGTCAGCCCCAGCATTTT. Protein: CARSPTGSSQPQHF.

To note about this clonotype: A much bigger clone sits one base away, suggesting this may be a read error. The chain has TRBV6-9 and TRBJ2-3; D gene unclear. This CDR3 comprises 12 residues. Germline values: CDR1 MNHGY, CDR2 SVAAGI. The CDR3 nucleotides are TGTGACAGCAGCATGGAAGGAGATACGCAGTATTTT. Amino acid sequence: CDSSMEGDTQYF.

Points on this clonotype: One end of the junction is discordant with germline, which a read error may explain. The rearrangement joins TRBV30 to TRBJ2-1; D might be TRBD2 (5 bases). Germline lookup yields CDR1 GTSNPN and CDR2 SVGIG (reference sequence). There are 15 residues in the CDR3. The CDR3: CAWSVQLGSYNEHFF. Written as DNA, the CDR3 is TGTGCCTGGAGTGTACAACTAGGATCCTACAATGAGCACTTCTTC.

The count of this clonotype is one. At one end the junction does not follow the germline gene, possibly because of a read error. The chain combines TRBV28 with TRBJ1-4; D gene unclear. CDR1 is MDHEN, CDR2 SYDVKM, per germline. CDR3 length equals 14 residues. CDR3 sequence reads: CARSLDISNEKLFF. The CDR3 DNA reads TGTGCCAGGAGTTTAGACATTTCTAATGAAAAACTGTTTTTT.

This clonotype was picked up a small number of times. The chain combines TRBV12-5 with TRBJ2-3; D is ambiguous. The germline CDR1 and CDR2 sequences are LGHNT and FRNRAP. Trimming took off 4 bases at V and 0 bases at J, with 17 bases between the two ends. The CDR3 is made up of 17 amino acids. CDR3: CASGSGLGGLSTDTQYF. As DNA, the CDR3 is TGTGCTAGTGGTTCCGGTCTGGGCGGATTAAGCACAGATACGCAGTATTTT.

Turning to this clonotype: This could be a read error, since a much larger clone is one nucleotide away. The chain couples TRBV6-6 to TRBJ1-2; TRBD1 aligns across 9 bases. CDR1 is MNHNY and CDR2 is SVGAGI in the germline V gene (reference sequence). The trim removed 11 bases at V and 6 bases at J, leaving 13 bases unmatched. This CDR3 has 14 residues. CDR3 bases: TGTGCCGTACTTCAGGACAGGGGCAGCAATGGCTACACCTTC. The encoded protein is CAVLQDRGSNGYTF.

As concerns this clonotype: Compared with germline, one end of the junction differs, possibly owing to a read error. V gene TRBV11-2 combines with J gene TRBJ2-7; 7 positions match TRBD1. The CDR3 extends over 12 amino acids. Looked up from germline, CDR1 is SGHAT and CDR2 is FQNNGV. This CDR3 is CASSPDRPSSKF. The CDR3 DNA reads TGTGCCAGCAGCCCGGACAGGCCCAGTTCGAAGTTC.

This clonotype was observed many times. The chain recombines TRBV29-1 with TRBJ2-1; D perhaps matches TRBD1 (6 bases). CDR3 size: 10 residues. Germline V gene sequence: CDR1 SQVTM, CDR2 ANQGSEA. CDR3 coding DNA: TGCAGGAGGGACAAAAATGAGCAGTTCTTC. It is translated as CRRDKNEQFF.

Worth noting for this clonotype: A much bigger clone sits one base away, suggesting this may be a read error. This sequence joins TRBV6-6 and TRBJ2-5, with 9 bases matching TRBD2. The CDR3 runs 16 residues. The V and J ends lost 6 bases and 7 bases, in that order; junction bases with no gene match: 15. The V gene's germline CDR1 is MNHNY and CDR2 SVGAGI (reference sequence). In nucleotides, the CDR3 is TGTGCCAGCAGCGCGGGTGCTAGCGGGAAAAGAGGGACCCAGTACTTC. Its translation: CASSAGASGKRGTQYF.

With regard to this clonotype: Germline and junction disagree at one end, which may indicate a read error. The V call is TRBV11-2, the J call TRBJ1-1, with 7 positions matching TRBD1. The CDR3 extends over 16 amino acids. In germline, CDR1 is SGHAT, CDR2 FQNNGV. The CDR3 DNA sequence: TGTGCCAGCAGTTTCTTAACAGGGGATTGGAACACTGATGCTTTCTTT. This codes for CASSFLTGDWNTDAFF.

The sample holds one count of this clonotype. A read error may explain this, as a much larger clone is one base away. V and J are TRBV28 and TRBJ1-1; D unresolved. The CDR3 runs 11 residues. Trimming removed 8 bases from V and 7 bases from J, with 11 bases in between. Germline V gene data show CDR1 as MDHEN and CDR2 as SYDVKM. Written as DNA, the CDR3 is TGTGCCAGCCGGCTGCACAATGAAGCTTTCTTT. Residues: CASRLHNEAFF.

About this clonotype itself: A much larger clone lies one base from this, so it may be a read error. The chain recombines TRBV28 with TRBJ1-6; D unclear. Trimming removed 7 bases from V and 4 bases from J, with 26 bases in between. The CDR3 runs to 19 residues. Germline-derived CDR1 and CDR2 are MDHEN and SYDVKM. The CDR3 region is CASTTLAGSVGPYNSPLHF. CDR3 nucleotide sequence: TGTGCCAGCACCACCTTAGCCGGGTCAGTAGGACCTTATAATTCACCCCTCCACTTT.

Ten or more counts support this clonotype. The chain recombines TRBV11-3 with TRBJ2-5; 10 bases are a match to TRBD1. Losses at the gene ends were 5 bases for V and 4 bases for J; bases not matched to a gene: 4. This CDR3 has 14 residues. CDR1 and CDR2 from the germline V gene are SGHNT and YENEEA. CDR3 sequence: CASSGGQGRETQYF. In DNA form, the CDR3 reads TGTGCCAGCAGCGGGGGACAGGGGAGAGAGACCCAGTACTTC.